A single sample gave rise to the 32 T cell receptor beta chains below, sequenced in a study of T and B cells in COVID-19 patients (dated by TCRdb to 2019 to 2021). The sequencing machine was an Illumina MiSeq. Multiplex PCR with BIOMED2 TRB-A/B primer pools was used to amplify TRB rearrangements. The public reads were reanalyzed by TCRdb: fastp trimming at Q25, MiXCR alignment, in-frame beta chains only. CDR3 protein duplicates are merged, each entry listing the most common genes and DNA. Recorded for this sample are about 22,000 distinct CDR3 sequences; roughly 29% of them occurred a single time. About 3% of the sample belongs to the ten largest clones. TRB repertoires were amplified using about 230-550 ng of genomic DNA isolated from blood. Input material: blood. The source of these receptors is a human donor who had recovered from COVID-19.

This CDR3 is CASSIDLAANYGYTF. The DNA of the CDR3 is TGTGCCAGTAGTATAGATCTGGCAGCTAACTATGGCTACACCTTC. J is TRBJ1-2 and V is TRBV19, with D unresolved. Germline CDR1 LNHDA, CDR2 SQIVND (reference sequence). The CDR3 runs 15 residues. V lost 0 bases, J lost 0 bases, and 8 bases lay in between.

V gene TRBV30 combines with J gene TRBJ2-5; D is perhaps TRBD1 or TRBD2 (5 bases each). The CDR3 loop spans 13 amino acids. Germline V gives CDR1 GTSNPN, CDR2 SVGIG (reference sequence). V lost 4 bases and J lost 5, with 14 bases in between. CDR3 bases: TGTGCCTGGAATCGGGACGGCGGGGAGACCCAGTACTTC. It yields the protein CAWNRDGGETQYF.

This clonotype was seen just once. This chain connects TRBV12-3 or TRBV12-4 to TRBJ2-5, with 9 bases lining up with TRBD2. The CDR3 is 15 amino acids. The V gene end was trimmed by 6 bases and the J gene end by 5 bases; junction bases not matched to a gene: 10. CDR3 bases: TGTGCCAGCAGGGCCACACTAGCGGGCCCCGAGACCCAGTACTTC. This translates into CASRATLAGPETQYF.

The chain uses TRBV6-1 and TRBJ2-3; 11 nucleotides line up with TRBD2. The length of the CDR3 is 13 residues. The germline V gene has CDR1 MNHNS and CDR2 SASEGT. The CDR3 reads CAGTSGYTDTQYF. In DNA, the CDR3 is TGTGCTGGGACTAGCGGATACACAGATACGCAGTATTTT.

In nucleotides, the CDR3 is TGTGCCAGCAGTTTGTCAGGGACACCCTACAATCAGCCCCAGCATTTT. Translated, it gives CASSLSGTPYNQPQHF. The V gene is TRBV27, the J gene TRBJ1-5, with a possible D match to TRBD1 (6 bases). Trimming removed 3 bases from V and 3 bases from J, with 15 bases in between. Per germline, CDR1 MNHEY and CDR2 SMNVEV (reference sequence). The CDR3 is 16 amino acids.

This clonotype is medium-sized in the sample. The gene calls are TRBV19 and TRBJ2-7; no clear D. V lost 3 bases to trimming and J lost 2 bases, with 8 bases between them. CDR3 size: 13 residues. The germline V gene encodes CDR1 LNHDA and CDR2 SQIVND (reference sequence). The CDR3 DNA follows: TGTGCCAGTAGTATCGGCCACCCCTACGAGCAGTACTTC. This gives the protein CASSIGHPYEQYF.

The V gene is TRBV19, the J gene TRBJ2-3, with 15 positions matching TRBD2. The ends lost 4 bases at V and 4 bases at J; junction bases unmatched: 3. This CDR3 comprises 16 residues. From germline, CDR1 is LNHDA and CDR2 SQIVND (reference sequence). The CDR3 sequence is CASSTRTSGRADTQYF. The DNA for the CDR3 is TGTGCCAGTAGTACCCGGACTAGCGGGAGGGCAGATACGCAGTATTTT.

In its sample, this clonotype was seen a few times. The chain has TRBV18 and TRBJ2-1, with D possibly matching TRBD1 (5 bases). The germline V gene encodes CDR1 KGHSH and CDR2 LQKENI. The V end was cut by 6 bases, the J end by 8 bases, with 11 bases between. This CDR3 is built from 12 residues. The CDR3 nucleotides read TGTGCCAGCTCCCTAGGACAAGATGAGCAGTTCTTC. Translation gives CASSLGQDEQFF.

The chain has TRBV6-1 and TRBJ2-5; 9 bases are shared with TRBD2. The trim removed 6 bases at V and 3 bases at J, leaving 11 bases unmatched. Germline-derived CDR1 and CDR2 are MNHNS and SASEGT. The CDR3 totals 16 residues. CDR3 amino acids: CASSLWGGGAKETQYF. CDR3 DNA: TGTGCCAGCAGCCTCTGGGGCGGGGGGGCTAAAGAGACCCAGTACTTC.

The CDR3 spells CASSLGGDRYSPGNTIYF. The CDR3 DNA is TGTGCCAGCAGCTTAGGGGGGGACAGGTATTCTCCTGGAAACACCATATATTTT. The chain has TRBV5-6 and TRBJ1-3, with TRBD1 matching over 8 bases. Germline V gene sequence: CDR1 SGHDT, CDR2 YYEEEE. This CDR3 is built from 18 residues. V lost 2 bases, J lost 2 bases, and 12 bases stayed unmatched.

The rearrangement links TRBV20-1 to TRBJ2-1; 11 bases match TRBD1. Germline loops: CDR1 DFQATT, CDR2 SNEGSKA (reference sequence). This CDR3 contains 14 residues. Trimming took 0 bases from V and 7 from J; bases not matched to a gene: 2. The CDR3 sequence is CSAREDRGLNEQFF. The CDR3 bases are TGCAGTGCTAGAGAGGACAGGGGGCTTAATGAGCAGTTCTTC.

The J gene is TRBJ2-1, the V gene TRBV7-9; D perhaps matches TRBD1 (5 bases). Germline V gives CDR1 SEHNR, CDR2 FQNEAQ (reference sequence). The CDR3 spans 15 residues. V dropped 2 bases and J dropped 3 bases, with 11 bases sitting between them. The CDR3 is CASSLRQGYYNEQFF. CDR3 sequence (DNA): TGTGCCAGCAGCTTACGGCAGGGTTACTACAATGAGCAGTTCTTC.

By share of the sample, this clonotype is medium-sized. The CDR3 DNA reads as TGTGCCGGAGGTCAGGGGGACGACACCGGGGAGCTGTTTTTT. As protein: CAGGQGDDTGELFF. This rearrangement joins TRBV30 to TRBJ2-2; 7 bases are a match to TRBD1. V trimming: 8 bases; J trimming: 3 bases; junction bases outside the gene matches: 9. The CDR3 runs 14 residues. CDR1 is GTSNPN, CDR2 SVGIG, per germline (reference sequence).

Only a few counts were recorded for this clonotype. V and J are TRBV5-4 and TRBJ2-7, with D unresolved. Germline V lookup: CDR1 SGHNT, CDR2 YYREEE (reference sequence). V lost 1 base, J lost 5 bases, and 10 bases lay in between. CDR3 size: 13 residues. CDR3 protein: CASSLIVWHEQYF. The CDR3 coding sequence is TGTGCCAGCAGCTTGATAGTGTGGCACGAGCAGTACTTC.

The chain links TRBV24-1 to TRBJ2-2; D may correspond to TRBD1 or TRBD2 (5 bases each). The CDR3 has 15 amino acids. The germline V gene encodes CDR1 KGHDR and CDR2 SFDVKD. Trimming shortened V by 3 bases and J by 0 bases, and 7 bases separated the two germline ends. The CDR3 coding sequence is TGTGCCACCAGTGATCCGGGGCCGAACACCGGGGAGCTGTTTTTT. It translates to CATSDPGPNTGELFF.

The table lists this clonotype with a few counts. CDR3 in amino acids: CASSSVTGVMNTEAFF. The CDR3 DNA sequence: TGTGCCAGCAGTTCCGTGACAGGGGTCATGAACACTGAAGCTTTCTTT. The chain links TRBV6-5 to TRBJ1-1; TRBD1 matches 8 bases. This CDR3 contains 16 residues. V lost 4 bases and J lost 0; bases outside the gene matches: 7. Germline CDR1 reads MNHEY; CDR2 reads SVGAGI.

This clonotype was observed a handful of times. This chain joins TRBV6-1 and TRBJ2-5, with D maybe TRBD2 (5 bases). With 10 bases removed from V and 5 bases from J, the gap between germline ends came to 17 bases. Germline CDR1 is MNHNS and CDR2 is SASEGT. CDR3 length: 13 amino acids. The CDR3 here is CATAGNFGETQYF. Written as DNA, the CDR3 is TGTGCCACCGCCGGGAATTTTGGGGAGACCCAGTACTTC.

The J gene is TRBJ2-7, the V gene TRBV20-1, with D perhaps matching TRBD1 or TRBD2 (5 bases each). CDR1 is DFQATT and CDR2 is SNEGSKA in the germline V gene (reference sequence). V was trimmed by 5 bases and J by 5 bases, leaving 19 bases between them. This CDR3 comprises 14 residues. In DNA form, the CDR3 reads TGCAGTGCTCCCAGCCCCGGGACCGCCAACGAGCAGTACTTC. Its translation: CSAPSPGTANEQYF.

This chain links TRBV24-1 with TRBJ2-3; no firm D call. This CDR3 region has 12 residues. The V gene's germline CDR1 is KGHDR and CDR2 SFDVKD. V was pared by 5 bases and J by 5 bases, with 7 bases between. The CDR3 coding sequence is TGTGCCACCAGTGGGGTCCAAGATACGCAGTATTTT. Protein: CATSGVQDTQYF.

In this sample, this clonotype turned up a few times. V is TRBV14 and J is TRBJ1-4; no definite D call. Trimming removed 4 bases from V and 10 bases from J, with 7 bases in between. Germline V gives CDR1 SGHDN, CDR2 FVKESK. The CDR3 covers 11 residues. The CDR3 DNA sequence: TGTGCCAGCAGCCCTGGTGCAAAACTGTTTTTT. It translates to CASSPGAKLFF.

This clonotype was counted only a few times. The CDR3 nucleotides read TGTGCCAGCAGTCCGGGGGGGGCGGTTGACTACAATGAGCAGTTCTTC. Protein: CASSPGGAVDYNEQFF. V usage is TRBV12-3 or TRBV12-4 and J usage is TRBJ2-1, with 8 bases identical to TRBD2. With 5 bases clipped from V and 3 bases from J, the junction kept 9 bases outside the gene matches. The CDR3 runs to 16 residues.

Worth noting for this clonotype: This may come from a read error, since a much larger clone is one base off. The chain joins TRBV19 to TRBJ1-1, with 9 bases identical to TRBD1. Losses at the gene ends were 6 bases for V and 4 bases for J; bases not matched to a gene: 3. The germline V gene encodes CDR1 LNHDA and CDR2 SQIVND (reference sequence). There are 13 residues in the CDR3. CDR3 amino acids: CASSVTGGTEAFF. The CDR3 nucleotides read TGTGCCAGTAGCGTGACAGGGGGCACTGAAGCTTTCTTT.

V gene TRBV6-1 combines with J gene TRBJ2-4, with 10 bases identical to TRBD1. The germline V gene encodes CDR1 MNHNS and CDR2 SASEGT. This CDR3 comprises 17 residues. The V gene end was trimmed by 4 bases and the J gene end by 1 base; junction bases not matched to a gene: 7. The CDR3, as DNA: TGTGCCAGCAGTGGGACAGGGGGTAGCGTTGCCAAAAACATTCAGTACTTC. This translates into CASSGTGGSVAKNIQYF.

This chain uses TRBV18 with TRBJ2-7; TRBD1 aligns across 10 bases. V shed 3 bases, J shed 7 bases, and the junction held 9 bases outside the gene matches. In germline, CDR1 is KGHSH, CDR2 LQKENI. The CDR3 runs 15 residues. The CDR3 bases are TGTGCCAGCTCACCCGGGACAGGGGTGACGGGGGAGCAGTACTTC. This codes for CASSPGTGVTGEQYF.

This chain connects TRBV24-1 to TRBJ2-1; 7 nucleotides line up with TRBD1. V was clipped by 4 bases and J by 14 bases; unmatched bases: 7. The CDR3 runs to 12 residues. Germline V CDR1 and CDR2: KGHDR, SFDVKD. CDR3 residues: CATSDEQGQEFF. The DNA of the CDR3 is TGTGCCACCAGTGACGAACAGGGGCAAGAGTTCTTC.

This clonotype was seen more than once but under ten times. The V call is TRBV6-5, the J call TRBJ1-2, with 9 bases that match TRBD1. Germline V gene sequence: CDR1 MNHEY, CDR2 SVGAGI. The trim removed 6 bases at V and 6 bases at J, leaving 11 bases unmatched. The CDR3 contains 15 residues. The DNA of the CDR3 is TGTGCCAGCAGACTTATGGACAGGGGTTCGGATGGCTACACCTTC. This gives the protein CASRLMDRGSDGYTF.

This clonotype was counted many times. V usage is TRBV30 and J usage is TRBJ2-1; D remains ambiguous. The CDR3 contains 12 residues. V was shortened by 2 bases and J by 7 bases, with 9 bases between the two germline ends. Germline V lookup: CDR1 GTSNPN, CDR2 SVGIG (reference sequence). CDR3 region: CAWSQQGNEQFF. Here the CDR3 DNA reads TGTGCCTGGAGTCAACAAGGTAATGAGCAGTTCTTC.

This clonotype is medium-sized (0.01 to 0.1%) within its sample. V usage is TRBV6-5 and J usage is TRBJ2-1; no reliable D call. Between the trimmed V and J ends, which lost 4 bases and 8 bases, there was a span of 15 bases. Per germline, CDR1 MNHEY and CDR2 SVGAGI. The CDR3 has 14 amino acids. This CDR3 is CASSLTVQIDEQFF. CDR3 nucleotide sequence: TGTGCCAGCAGTTTGACTGTACAGATCGATGAGCAGTTCTTC.

Comment on this clonotype: The junction departs from germline at one end; a sequencing error may be responsible. This chain joins TRBV5-1 and TRBJ2-4; D is ambiguous. The CDR3 is made up of 15 amino acids. The germline CDR1 and CDR2 sequences are SGHRS and YFSETQ. CDR3 amino acids: CASSLNSQNKNIQYF. CDR3 nucleotides: TGTGCCAGCAGCTTGAACTCCCAGAACAAAAACATTCAGTACTTC.

This clonotype showed up just a few times. This sequence joins TRBV5-1 and TRBJ2-2; D not certain. CDR3 size: 14 residues. V gave up 6 bases and J gave up 0 bases, with 9 bases separating them. CDR1 and CDR2 from the germline V gene are SGHRS and YFSETQ. The CDR3 bases are TGCGCCAGCAAAAAGACATCGAACACCGGGGAGCTGTTTTTT. Residues: CASKKTSNTGELFF.

This clonotype has only a few counts. J is TRBJ1-2 and V is TRBV18; D is uncertain. Trimming shortened V by 1 base and J by 0 bases, and 15 bases separated the two germline ends. The CDR3 loop spans 17 amino acids. The germline V gene has CDR1 KGHSH and CDR2 LQKENI. As DNA, the CDR3 is TGTGCCAGCTCACCACTTGATGGGCGGGGAGCTAACTATGGCTACACCTTC. It translates to CASSPLDGRGANYGYTF.

This clonotype has just a few counts. The chain uses TRBV5-6 and TRBJ2-2, with D possibly matching TRBD1 (6 bases). CDR1 and CDR2 (germline): SGHDT, YYEEEE. The CDR3 sequence is 16 residues long. Trimming removed 0 bases from V and 3 bases from J, with 12 bases in between. The CDR3 is CASSLGGRVDTGELFF. The CDR3 DNA follows: TGTGCCAGCAGCTTGGGGGGGCGAGTAGACACCGGGGAGCTGTTTTTT.